Below, 27 T cell receptor beta chains from the same sample are listed, as sequenced in a study of blood T cell repertoires in COVID-19 (dated by TCRdb to 2020 to 2022). The library was obtained by the immunoSEQ multiplex PCR assay. TCRdb limited this immuneACCESS table to in-frame rearrangements with V and J called. A share of clones is missing; checked studies link under half to unresolved V genes, and the rest is unexplained. This sample has around 150,000 clones in its table, and around 80% of those were observed once. The top ten constitute about 10% of the sample. The sequenced material came from peripheral blood. The receptors derive from a man aged 55 to 70 who had recovered from COVID-19.

The chain couples TRBV6-2 or TRBV6-3 to TRBJ1-4, with 7 bases aligning to TRBD1. V was clipped by 5 bases and J by 8 bases; unmatched bases: 5. CDR3 size: 13 residues. Germline CDR1 and CDR2: MNHEY and SVGEGT. DNA of the CDR3: TGTGCCAGCAGTATACAGGGGCCGGAAAAACTGTTTTTT. Translation: CASSIQGPEKLFF.

The chain carries TRBV7-9 and TRBJ1-2, with TRBD1 identical over 8 bases. Germline V gene lookup returns CDR1 SEHNR and CDR2 FQNEAQ (reference sequence). The junction had 7 bases not matched to a gene; V was cut back by 2 bases and J by 8 bases. The CDR3 loop spans 14 amino acids. The CDR3 sequence is CASSLHETGVGYTF. Here the CDR3 DNA reads TGTGCCAGCAGCTTACATGAGACAGGGGTCGGCTACACCTTC.

The chain has TRBV6-5 and TRBJ2-1; D is unresolved. The germline gives CDR1 MNHEY, CDR2 SVGAGI. V was trimmed by 4 bases and J by 8 bases, leaving 18 bases between them. The CDR3 is 15 amino acids. The CDR3, as DNA: TGTGCCAGCAGTTCATTTGACTTTCCATCCCATGAGCAGTTCTTC. Translated: CASSSFDFPSHEQFF.

V gene TRBV5-5 combines with J gene TRBJ1-1, with TRBD1 as a possible D gene (6 bases). CDR1 and CDR2 (germline): SGHKS, YYEKEE (reference sequence). Trimming stripped 0 bases from V and 0 bases from J, with 15 bases between. CDR3 length: 17 residues. The CDR3 DNA follows: TGTGCCAGCAGCTTGGCAGGGGCCGGGGGGGTGAACACTGAAGCTTTCTTT. As protein: CASSLAGAGGVNTEAFF.

The J gene is TRBJ2-5, the V gene TRBV3-1 (or the pseudogene TRBV3-2), with 8 bases identical to TRBD1. Unmatched junction bases numbered 0, after V lost 3 bases and J lost 6 bases. Germline-derived CDR1 and CDR2 are LGHDT and YNNKEL (reference sequence). This CDR3 is built from 12 residues. This CDR3 is CASSHRGQTQYF. The CDR3 nucleotides read TGTGCCAGCAGCCACAGGGGGCAGACCCAGTACTTC.

The chain joins TRBV9 to TRBJ2-1; 11 bases fit TRBD2. Germline lookup yields CDR1 SGDLS and CDR2 YYNGEE. V lost 0 bases to trimming and J lost 5 bases; unmatched junction nucleotides: 4. This CDR3 spans 16 amino acids. CDR3 protein: CASSVAAGLADNEQFF. The CDR3 nucleotides are TGTGCCAGCAGCGTAGCTGCGGGACTAGCGGACAATGAGCAGTTCTTC.

The J gene is TRBJ2-5, the V gene TRBV2; weak D call: TRBD2 (5 bases). CDR3 length equals 14 residues. Germline CDR1 is SNHLY and CDR2 is FYNNEI. V was clipped by 2 bases and J by 4 bases, with 11 bases between them. The CDR3 nucleotides are TGTGCCAGCAGTGAAAGCCTTCGGGGAGAGACCCAGTACTTC. Encoded protein: CASSESLRGETQYF.

This chain uses TRBV6-5 with TRBJ2-1; 10 positions agree with TRBD2. The V gene end was trimmed by 0 bases and the J gene end by 10 bases; junction bases not matched to a gene: 6. Per the germline V gene, CDR1 is MNHEY and CDR2 is SVGAGI. The CDR3 runs to 15 residues. CDR3 in DNA: TGTGCCAGCAGTTACTCAAGCGGGAGGGCGGAGGAGCAGTTCTTC. This gives the protein CASSYSSGRAEEQFF.

This clone was observed a handful of times. V is TRBV19 and J is TRBJ2-2; 9 nucleotides align to TRBD1. Germline V CDR1 and CDR2: LNHDA, SQIVND (reference sequence). With 4 bases clipped from V and 2 bases from J, the junction kept 8 bases outside the gene matches. The CDR3 consists of 17 residues. The CDR3 reads CASSRITGGSNTGELFF. The CDR3 DNA is TGTGCCAGTAGTAGAATCACAGGGGGCAGTAACACCGGGGAGCTGTTTTTT.

In its sample, this clone was seen once. The V and J genes are TRBV27 and TRBJ1-5; 8 nucleotides line up with TRBD1. This CDR3 comprises 14 residues. The germline V gene encodes CDR1 MNHEY and CDR2 SMNVEV (reference sequence). V was clipped by 5 bases and J by 7 bases; unmatched bases: 7. CDR3 in DNA: TGTGCCAGCAGTCTAACAGGGGGGGGCCAGCCCCAGCATTTT. Translated: CASSLTGGGQPQHF.

The rearrangement links TRBV9 to TRBJ2-5; TRBD2 matches at 7 bases. CDR3 length equals 18 residues. J lost 2 bases, V lost 0 bases, and 13 bases had no gene match. In germline, CDR1 is SGDLS, CDR2 YYNGEE. CDR3 nucleotides: TGTGCCAGCAGCGTAGCTACAATGGGGCGGGGGAGGCAAGAGACCCAGTACTTC. It encodes CASSVATMGRGRQETQYF.

The genes are TRBV27 and TRBJ2-2; D not certain. The CDR3 consists of 13 residues. Germline V gene sequence: CDR1 MNHEY, CDR2 SMNVEV (reference sequence). Trimming pared 8 bases from V and 6 bases from J, leaving 13 bases between. CDR3 sequence reads: CASSVVASGELFF. In DNA form, the CDR3 reads TGTGCCAGCTCCGTCGTGGCTTCCGGGGAGCTGTTTTTT.

This clone was observed a single time. The V call is TRBV6-5, the J call TRBJ1-5; 9 positions agree with TRBD1. There are 14 residues in the CDR3. Germline V gene sequence: CDR1 MNHEY, CDR2 SVGAGI. J was trimmed by 11 bases and V by 5 bases; bases with no gene match: 10. Here the CDR3 DNA reads TGTGCCAGCAGTAAGGACAGGGGATATGAGGCCCAGCATTTT. It is translated as CASSKDRGYEAQHF.

The chain is built from TRBV11-2 and TRBJ2-7, with 8 bases identical to TRBD1. The germline CDR1 and CDR2 sequences are SGHAT and FQNNGV. J lost 5 bases, V lost 1 base, and 4 bases had no gene match. This CDR3 has 14 amino acids. The DNA for the CDR3 is TGTGCCAGCAGCTTAGGGACAGGGAAGAACGAGCAGTACTTC. Encoded protein: CASSLGTGKNEQYF.

This rearrangement joins TRBV18 to TRBJ2-7, with 12 bases matching TRBD1. The CDR3 runs to 13 residues. Germline CDR1 KGHSH, CDR2 LQKENI. The V gene end was trimmed by 6 bases and the J gene end by 7 bases; junction bases not matched to a gene: 4. The CDR3 is CASSGQGAREQYF. The CDR3 DNA is TGTGCCAGCTCGGGACAGGGGGCCAGGGAGCAGTACTTC.

This chain joins TRBV20-1 and TRBJ1-4; 7 nucleotides line up with TRBD1. From germline, CDR1 is DFQATT and CDR2 SNEGSKA (reference sequence). The CDR3 sequence is 14 residues long. V lost 3 bases, J lost 6 bases, and 7 bases stayed unmatched. The CDR3 here is CSASSGTDDEKLFF. CDR3 bases: TGCAGTGCTAGTTCCGGGACAGATGATGAAAAACTGTTTTTT.

The genes are TRBV6-5 and TRBJ1-6; D might be TRBD1 (6 bases). Trimming left V 6 bases short and J 2 bases short, with 11 bases between. Germline CDR1 MNHEY, CDR2 SVGAGI. The CDR3 runs 15 residues. The CDR3: CASSKGGTYNSPLHF. In DNA form, the CDR3 reads TGTGCCAGCAGCAAAGGGGGTACCTATAATTCACCCCTCCACTTT.

The chain carries TRBV7-2 and TRBJ2-5; 7 positions match TRBD2. The CDR3 spans 16 residues. V lost 0 bases, J lost 3 bases, and 7 bases stayed unmatched. The germline gives CDR1 SGHTA, CDR2 FQGNSA. The CDR3 here is CASSLAGGFRKETQYF. The DNA for the CDR3 is TGTGCCAGCAGCTTAGCGGGGGGGTTTAGGAAAGAGACCCAGTACTTC.

The chain has TRBV7-9 and TRBJ1-1; D uncertain. V was pared by 5 bases and J by 5 bases, with 6 bases between. The CDR3 totals 11 residues. Germline CDR1 is SEHNR and CDR2 is FQNEAQ (reference sequence). This CDR3 reads CASSAGTEAFF. For the CDR3, the DNA is TGTGCCAGCAGCGCCGGGACTGAAGCTTTCTTT.

The V gene is TRBV28, the J gene TRBJ1-2; unclear D gene. The CDR3 spans 12 residues. The germline CDR1 and CDR2 sequences are MDHEN and SYDVKM. V shed 6 bases and J shed 1 base, with 6 bases lying between them. CDR3 coding DNA: TGTGCCAGCAGCGTCCTTAACTATGGCTACACCTTC. This sequence encodes CASSVLNYGYTF.

This rearrangement joins TRBV2 to TRBJ2-7; 9 positions match TRBD1. Trimming cost V 8 bases and J 3 bases; bases outside gene matches: 5. The CDR3 is 13 amino acids. The germline V gene has CDR1 SNHLY and CDR2 FYNNEI. The CDR3 here is CASGTGLNYEQYF. Here the CDR3 DNA reads TGTGCCAGCGGGACAGGGCTCAACTACGAGCAGTACTTC.

This clone was seen a handful of times. The chain combines TRBV27 with TRBJ2-3; 12 positions agree with TRBD2. This CDR3 spans 15 amino acids. The germline CDR1 and CDR2 sequences are MNHEY and SMNVEV (reference sequence). Unmatched junction bases numbered 12, after V lost 6 bases and J lost 11 bases. Here the CDR3 reads CASRLGYGTSGLQYF. DNA of the CDR3: TGTGCCAGCAGGCTGGGCTATGGGACTAGCGGGTTGCAGTATTTT.

The chain has TRBV7-2 and TRBJ2-5, with D perhaps matching TRBD2 (5 bases). CDR1 is SGHTA, CDR2 FQGNSA, per germline. V lost 2 bases and J 2 bases, leaving 6 bases between the germline ends. The CDR3 runs 13 residues. The CDR3 DNA is TGTGCCAGCAGCTTACGAGGGCAAGAGACCCAGTACTTC. This gives the protein CASSLRGQETQYF.

This clone appeared once. The chain links TRBV6-6 to TRBJ1-2, with D possibly TRBD1 on 5 matching bases. The V gene lost 5 bases and the J gene lost 4 bases, with 17 bases spanning the gap. Germline V gene sequence: CDR1 MNHNY, CDR2 SVGAGI (reference sequence). The CDR3 is 15 residues long. The CDR3 DNA follows: TGTGCCAGCAGTCACCTACAGGAGCCGAGCTATGGCTACACCTTC. Translated: CASSHLQEPSYGYTF.

The chain links TRBV21-1 to TRBJ2-1; the table names TRBD1, a call not compared with the DNA. TRBV21-1 is labeled a pseudogene. The CDR3 has 15 amino acids. The CDR3 DNA reads TGTGCCAGCAGCCCGGACAGAATCAAAGGTAATGAGCAGTTCTTC. This gives the protein CASSPDRIKGNEQFF.

This rearrangement joins TRBV30 to TRBJ2-2; 7 bases fit TRBD2. Trimming took 6 bases from V and 3 from J; bases not matched to a gene: 10. The length of the CDR3 is 15 residues. Germline assignment: CDR1 GTSNPN and CDR2 SVGIG (reference sequence). The CDR3 DNA follows: TGTGCCTGCCCTAAAGCGGGATTTGACACCGGGGAGCTGTTTTTT. Its protein is CACPKAGFDTGELFF. Full variable domain (rest looked up from reference TRBV30 and TRBJ2-2): SQTIHQWPATLVQPVGSPLSLECTVEGTSNPNLYWYRQAAGRGLQLLFYSVGIGQISSEVPQNLSASRPQDRQFILSSKKLLLSDSGFYLCACPKAGFDTGELFFGEGSRLTVL.

The V call is TRBV30, the J call TRBJ2-5; D is possibly TRBD1 (6 bases). This CDR3 has 14 residues. The germline V gene encodes CDR1 GTSNPN and CDR2 SVGIG (reference sequence). V gave up 5 bases and J gave up 2 bases, with 15 bases separating them. This CDR3 reads CAWHPGHGQETQYF. The CDR3 DNA sequence: TGTGCCTGGCACCCGGGACATGGACAAGAGACCCAGTACTTC.